This T cell receptor beta chain was sequenced for a study of neurological immune-mediated disorders. This clonotype was detected ten times or more. V was clipped by 7 bases and J by 2 bases, with 16 bases between them. CDR1 is SGDLS and CDR2 is YYNGEE in the germline V gene. This CDR3 spans 14 amino acids. Time point given: longitudinal time-point 2. Each CDR3 protein is one row after TCRdb ran MiXCR on the 5' RACE reads. The table lists fewer than 70,000 distinct CDR3 sequences, nearly 10% of them singletons, with around 12% in the top ten. This receptor was obtained from a man younger than 45 in good health. Sequenced: PBMCs. The genes are TRBV9 and TRBJ2-7, with a possible D match to TRBD2 (5 bases). The CDR3 DNA follows: TGTGCCAGCGGGCGGGCAGCCGCTACCTACGAGCAGTACTTC. It is translated as CASGRAAATYEQYF.